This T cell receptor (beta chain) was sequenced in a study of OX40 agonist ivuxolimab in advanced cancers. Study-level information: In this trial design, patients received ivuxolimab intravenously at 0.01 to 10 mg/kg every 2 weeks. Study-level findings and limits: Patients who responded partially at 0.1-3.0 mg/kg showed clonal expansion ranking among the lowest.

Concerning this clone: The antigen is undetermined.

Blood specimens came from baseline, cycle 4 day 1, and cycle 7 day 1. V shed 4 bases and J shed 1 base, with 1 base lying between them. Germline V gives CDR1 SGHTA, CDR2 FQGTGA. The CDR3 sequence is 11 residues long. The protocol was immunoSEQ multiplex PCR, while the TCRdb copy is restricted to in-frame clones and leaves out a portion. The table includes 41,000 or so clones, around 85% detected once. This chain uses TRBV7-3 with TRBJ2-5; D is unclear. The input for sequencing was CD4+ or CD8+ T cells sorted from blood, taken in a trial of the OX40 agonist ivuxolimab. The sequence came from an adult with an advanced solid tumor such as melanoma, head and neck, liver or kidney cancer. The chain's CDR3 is CASSSQETQYF. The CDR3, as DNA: TGTGCCAGCAGCTCCCAAGAGACCCAGTACTTC.